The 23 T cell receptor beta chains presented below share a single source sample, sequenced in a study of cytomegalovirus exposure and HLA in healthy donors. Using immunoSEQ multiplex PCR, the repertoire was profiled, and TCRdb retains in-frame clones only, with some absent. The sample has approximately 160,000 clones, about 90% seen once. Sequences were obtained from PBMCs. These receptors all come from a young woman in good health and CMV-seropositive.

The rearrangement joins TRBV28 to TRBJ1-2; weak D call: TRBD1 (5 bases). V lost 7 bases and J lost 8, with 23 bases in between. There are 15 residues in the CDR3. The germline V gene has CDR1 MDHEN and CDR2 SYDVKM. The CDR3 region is CASINPTPPGQGYTF. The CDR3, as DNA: TGTGCCAGCATTAACCCGACCCCCCCAGGGCAAGGCTACACCTTC.

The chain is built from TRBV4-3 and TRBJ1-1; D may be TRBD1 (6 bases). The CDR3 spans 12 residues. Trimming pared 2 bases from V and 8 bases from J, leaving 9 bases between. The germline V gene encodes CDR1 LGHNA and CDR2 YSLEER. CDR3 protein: CASSQSDREAFF. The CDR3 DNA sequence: TGCGCCAGCAGCCAAAGCGACAGGGAAGCTTTCTTT.

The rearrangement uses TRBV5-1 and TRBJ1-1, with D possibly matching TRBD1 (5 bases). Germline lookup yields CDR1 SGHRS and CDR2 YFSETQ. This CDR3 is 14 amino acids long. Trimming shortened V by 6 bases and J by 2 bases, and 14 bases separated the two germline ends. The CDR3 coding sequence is TGCGCCAGCACCCAGAAGGGGCAAAACACTGAAGCTTTCTTT. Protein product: CASTQKGQNTEAFF.

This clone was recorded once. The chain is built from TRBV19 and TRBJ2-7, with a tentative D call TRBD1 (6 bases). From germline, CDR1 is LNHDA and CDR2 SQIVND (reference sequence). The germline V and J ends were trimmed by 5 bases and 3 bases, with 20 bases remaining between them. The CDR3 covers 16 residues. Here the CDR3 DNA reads TGTGCCAGTAGTTTAGGAGCAGGGCAGGGGATCTACGAGCAGTACTTC. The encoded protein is CASSLGAGQGIYEQYF.

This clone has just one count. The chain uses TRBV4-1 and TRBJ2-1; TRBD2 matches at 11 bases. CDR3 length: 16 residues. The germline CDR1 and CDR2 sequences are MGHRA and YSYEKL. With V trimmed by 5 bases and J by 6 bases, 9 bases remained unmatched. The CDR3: CASSAQLAGVSNEQFF. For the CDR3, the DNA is TGCGCCAGCAGCGCCCAACTAGCGGGGGTTAGCAATGAGCAGTTCTTC.

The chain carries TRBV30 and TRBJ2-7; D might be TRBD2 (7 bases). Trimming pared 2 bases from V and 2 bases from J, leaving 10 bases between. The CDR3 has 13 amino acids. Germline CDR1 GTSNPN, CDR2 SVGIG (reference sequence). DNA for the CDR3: TGTGCCTGGAGTCCGGGGGGCACCTACGAGCAGTACTTC. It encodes CAWSPGGTYEQYF.

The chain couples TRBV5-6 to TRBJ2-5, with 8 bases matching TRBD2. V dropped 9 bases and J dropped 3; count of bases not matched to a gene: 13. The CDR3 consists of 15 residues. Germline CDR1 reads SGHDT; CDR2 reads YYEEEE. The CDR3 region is CATGGAGDPEETQYF. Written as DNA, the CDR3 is TGTGCCACCGGGGGGGCGGGAGACCCCGAAGAGACCCAGTACTTC.

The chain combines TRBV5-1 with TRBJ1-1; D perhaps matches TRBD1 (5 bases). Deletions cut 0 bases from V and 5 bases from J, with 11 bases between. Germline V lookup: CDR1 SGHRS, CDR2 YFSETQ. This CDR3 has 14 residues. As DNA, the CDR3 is TGCGCCAGCAGCTTGGCCGGGGGAGAAACTGAAGCTTTCTTT. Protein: CASSLAGGETEAFF.

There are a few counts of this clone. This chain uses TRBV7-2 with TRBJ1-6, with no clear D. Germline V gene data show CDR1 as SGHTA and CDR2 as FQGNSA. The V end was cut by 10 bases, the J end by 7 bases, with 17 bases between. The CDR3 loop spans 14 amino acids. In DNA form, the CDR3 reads TGTGCCACCGGCGGATATGGCCCAAATTCACCCCTCCACTTT. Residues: CATGGYGPNSPLHF.

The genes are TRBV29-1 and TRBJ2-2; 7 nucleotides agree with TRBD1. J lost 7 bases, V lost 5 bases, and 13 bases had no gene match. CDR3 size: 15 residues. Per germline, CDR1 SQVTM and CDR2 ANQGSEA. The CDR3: CSVPRATSGGGELFF. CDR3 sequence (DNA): TGCAGCGTTCCCCGCGCTACTTCAGGGGGCGGGGAGCTGTTTTTT.

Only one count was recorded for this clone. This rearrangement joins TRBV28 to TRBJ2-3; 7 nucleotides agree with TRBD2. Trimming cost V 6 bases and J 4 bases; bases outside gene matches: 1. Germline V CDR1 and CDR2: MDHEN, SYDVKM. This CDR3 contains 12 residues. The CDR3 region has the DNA TGTGCCAGCAGAGGACTAGCAGATACGCAGTATTTT. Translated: CASRGLADTQYF.

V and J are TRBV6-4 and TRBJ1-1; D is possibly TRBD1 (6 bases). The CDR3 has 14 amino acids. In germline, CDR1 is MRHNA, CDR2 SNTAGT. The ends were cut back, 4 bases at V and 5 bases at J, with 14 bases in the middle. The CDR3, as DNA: TGTGCCAGCAGTGTTACGCAGGGGACGACTGAAGCTTTCTTT. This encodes CASSVTQGTTEAFF.

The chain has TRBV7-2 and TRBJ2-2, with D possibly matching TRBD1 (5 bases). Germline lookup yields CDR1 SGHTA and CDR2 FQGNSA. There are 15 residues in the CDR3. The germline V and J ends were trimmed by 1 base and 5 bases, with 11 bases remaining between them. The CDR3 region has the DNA TGTGCCAGCAGCTTAGGACAGTCTAGGACCGGGGAGCTGTTTTTT. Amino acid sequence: CASSLGQSRTGELFF.

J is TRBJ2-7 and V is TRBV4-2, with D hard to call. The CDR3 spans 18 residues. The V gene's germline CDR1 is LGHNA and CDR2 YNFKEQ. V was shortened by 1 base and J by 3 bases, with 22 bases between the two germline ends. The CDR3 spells CASSQAPPPYGPYYEQYF. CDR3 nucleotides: TGTGCCAGCAGCCAAGCTCCTCCACCCTATGGGCCCTACTACGAGCAGTACTTC.

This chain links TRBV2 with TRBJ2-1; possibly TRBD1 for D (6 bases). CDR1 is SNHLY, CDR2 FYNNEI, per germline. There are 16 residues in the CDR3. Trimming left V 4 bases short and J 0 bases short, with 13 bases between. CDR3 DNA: TGTGCCAGCAGTGCCTTAACAGGGCTCTCCTACAATGAGCAGTTCTTC. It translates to CASSALTGLSYNEQFF.

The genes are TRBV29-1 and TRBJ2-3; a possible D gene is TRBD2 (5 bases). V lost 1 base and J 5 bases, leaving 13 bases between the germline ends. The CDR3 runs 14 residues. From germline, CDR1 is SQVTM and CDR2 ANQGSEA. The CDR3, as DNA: TGCAGCGTTGAAGGACTACTAGTGAAAGATACGCAGTATTTT. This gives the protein CSVEGLLVKDTQYF.

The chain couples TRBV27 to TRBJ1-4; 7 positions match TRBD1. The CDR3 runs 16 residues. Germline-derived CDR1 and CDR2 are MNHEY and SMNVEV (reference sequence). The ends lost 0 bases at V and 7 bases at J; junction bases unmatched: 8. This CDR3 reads CASSLSRGGEGEKLFF. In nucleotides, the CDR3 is TGTGCCAGCAGTTTATCGCGAGGGGGCGAGGGTGAAAAACTGTTTTTT.

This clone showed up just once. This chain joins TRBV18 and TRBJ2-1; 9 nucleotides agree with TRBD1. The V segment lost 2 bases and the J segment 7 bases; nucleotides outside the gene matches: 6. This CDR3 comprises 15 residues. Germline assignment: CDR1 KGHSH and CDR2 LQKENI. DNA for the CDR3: TGTGCCAGCTCACCAGAACAGGGGGCGAAAAATGAGCAGTTCTTC. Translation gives CASSPEQGAKNEQFF.

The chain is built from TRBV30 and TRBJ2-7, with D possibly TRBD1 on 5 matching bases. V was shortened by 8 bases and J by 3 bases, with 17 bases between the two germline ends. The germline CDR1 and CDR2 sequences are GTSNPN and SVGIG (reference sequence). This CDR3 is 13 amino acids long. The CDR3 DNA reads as TGTGCCCTAAGGGCAGCAGGACACTACGAGCAGTACTTC. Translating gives CALRAAGHYEQYF. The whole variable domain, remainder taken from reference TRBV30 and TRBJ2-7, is SQTIHQWPATLVQPVGSPLSLECTVEGTSNPNLYWYRQAAGRGLQLLFYSVGIGQISSEVPQNLSASRPQDRQFILSSKKLLLSDSGFYLCALRAAGHYEQYFGPGTRLTVT.

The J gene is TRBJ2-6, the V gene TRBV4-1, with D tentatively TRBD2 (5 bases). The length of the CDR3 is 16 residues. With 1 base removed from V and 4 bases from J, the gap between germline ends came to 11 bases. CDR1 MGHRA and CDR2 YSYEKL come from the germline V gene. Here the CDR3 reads CASSQVPGTGANVLTF. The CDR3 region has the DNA TGCGCCAGCAGCCAAGTTCCGGGAACAGGGGCCAACGTCCTGACTTTC.

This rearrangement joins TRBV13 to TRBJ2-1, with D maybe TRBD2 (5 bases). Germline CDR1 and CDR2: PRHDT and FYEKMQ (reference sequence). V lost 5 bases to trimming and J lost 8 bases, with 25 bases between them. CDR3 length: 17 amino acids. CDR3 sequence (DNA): TGTGCCAGCAGCCTGGGTTTAGGGAGAATGGGATCGTATGAGCAGTTCTTC. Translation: CASSLGLGRMGSYEQFF.

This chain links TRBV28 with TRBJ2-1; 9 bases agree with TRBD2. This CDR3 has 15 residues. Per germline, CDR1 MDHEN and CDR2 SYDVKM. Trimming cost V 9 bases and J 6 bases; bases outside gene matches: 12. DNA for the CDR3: TGTGCCAGTAAAAAGGGACTAGCCGTTGCCAATGAGCAGTTCTTC. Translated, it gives CASKKGLAVANEQFF.

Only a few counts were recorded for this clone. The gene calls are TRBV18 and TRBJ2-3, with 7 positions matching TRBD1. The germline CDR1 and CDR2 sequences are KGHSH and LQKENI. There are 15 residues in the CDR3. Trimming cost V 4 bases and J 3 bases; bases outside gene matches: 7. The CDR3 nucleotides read TGTGCCAGCTCACTATCCGGGACAGCGACAGATACGCAGTATTTT. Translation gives CASSLSGTATDTQYF. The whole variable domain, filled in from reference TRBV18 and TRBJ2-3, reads NAGVMQNPRHLVRRRGQEARLRCSPMKGHSHVYWYRQLPEEGLKFMVYLQKENIIDESGMPKERFSAEFPKEGPSILRIQQVVRGDSAAYFCASSLSGTATDTQYFGPGTRLTVL.